This T cell receptor beta chain originates from a study of yellow fever vaccine responses in identical twins. TCRdb re-called the RT-PCR reads with MiXCR, one entry per CDR3 protein. Of more than 4,500 distinct CDR3 sequences in the sample, under 80% were seen once. The CDR3 runs 14 residues. The J segment lost 7 bases and the V segment lost 4 bases, leaving 9 bases of the junction unmatched. Per the germline V gene, CDR1 is SQVTM and CDR2 is ANQGSEA. In its sample, this clonotype was seen a few times. This sequence was found in a woman under 30 who received the yellow fever vaccine. Source: T cells from blood (PBMCs), unsorted or a sorted subset (not recorded which), taken before or after yellow fever vaccination (not recorded which). This chain links TRBV29-1 with TRBJ2-7; 11 positions match TRBD2. CDR3: CSVGKTSGMGEQYF. CDR3 nucleotides: TGCAGCGTTGGGAAGACTAGCGGGATGGGTGAGCAGTACTTC.